This T cell receptor beta chain came from a study of cytomegalovirus exposure and HLA in healthy donors. V was pared by 4 bases and J by 4 bases, with 6 bases of the junction left unmatched. This CDR3 is 15 amino acids long. CDR1 is SEHNR and CDR2 is FQNEAQ in the germline V gene (reference sequence). The study's findings and limits: Analysis performed later showed TCR beta chains linked to HLA being more clonally expanded than equally common others. Productive status was seen about 90% or about 30% of the time for most TCR beta V segments in an earlier analysis. Across donors, sequencing depth was assumed by presence/absence analyses to be roughly uniform.

This clone has only a few counts. The antigen is unknown. This PCR relied on a set of 60 Vbeta primers and 13 Jbeta primers. Generated by immunoSEQ multiplex PCR, the TCRdb table keeps only in-frame clones and is missing some. The top ten clones hold roughly 3.1% of a sample with 65,000 or so clones, 62% of them seen once. This TCR was recovered from a man aged 25-45 years in good health and CMV-seronegative. Sequencing was carried out using PBMCs. The chain recombines TRBV7-9 with TRBJ2-1, with TRBD1 matching over 8 bases. The CDR3 bases are TGTGCCAGCAGCTCCGGACAGGGCCATTACAATGAGCAGTTCTTC. It yields the protein CASSSGQGHYNEQFF.